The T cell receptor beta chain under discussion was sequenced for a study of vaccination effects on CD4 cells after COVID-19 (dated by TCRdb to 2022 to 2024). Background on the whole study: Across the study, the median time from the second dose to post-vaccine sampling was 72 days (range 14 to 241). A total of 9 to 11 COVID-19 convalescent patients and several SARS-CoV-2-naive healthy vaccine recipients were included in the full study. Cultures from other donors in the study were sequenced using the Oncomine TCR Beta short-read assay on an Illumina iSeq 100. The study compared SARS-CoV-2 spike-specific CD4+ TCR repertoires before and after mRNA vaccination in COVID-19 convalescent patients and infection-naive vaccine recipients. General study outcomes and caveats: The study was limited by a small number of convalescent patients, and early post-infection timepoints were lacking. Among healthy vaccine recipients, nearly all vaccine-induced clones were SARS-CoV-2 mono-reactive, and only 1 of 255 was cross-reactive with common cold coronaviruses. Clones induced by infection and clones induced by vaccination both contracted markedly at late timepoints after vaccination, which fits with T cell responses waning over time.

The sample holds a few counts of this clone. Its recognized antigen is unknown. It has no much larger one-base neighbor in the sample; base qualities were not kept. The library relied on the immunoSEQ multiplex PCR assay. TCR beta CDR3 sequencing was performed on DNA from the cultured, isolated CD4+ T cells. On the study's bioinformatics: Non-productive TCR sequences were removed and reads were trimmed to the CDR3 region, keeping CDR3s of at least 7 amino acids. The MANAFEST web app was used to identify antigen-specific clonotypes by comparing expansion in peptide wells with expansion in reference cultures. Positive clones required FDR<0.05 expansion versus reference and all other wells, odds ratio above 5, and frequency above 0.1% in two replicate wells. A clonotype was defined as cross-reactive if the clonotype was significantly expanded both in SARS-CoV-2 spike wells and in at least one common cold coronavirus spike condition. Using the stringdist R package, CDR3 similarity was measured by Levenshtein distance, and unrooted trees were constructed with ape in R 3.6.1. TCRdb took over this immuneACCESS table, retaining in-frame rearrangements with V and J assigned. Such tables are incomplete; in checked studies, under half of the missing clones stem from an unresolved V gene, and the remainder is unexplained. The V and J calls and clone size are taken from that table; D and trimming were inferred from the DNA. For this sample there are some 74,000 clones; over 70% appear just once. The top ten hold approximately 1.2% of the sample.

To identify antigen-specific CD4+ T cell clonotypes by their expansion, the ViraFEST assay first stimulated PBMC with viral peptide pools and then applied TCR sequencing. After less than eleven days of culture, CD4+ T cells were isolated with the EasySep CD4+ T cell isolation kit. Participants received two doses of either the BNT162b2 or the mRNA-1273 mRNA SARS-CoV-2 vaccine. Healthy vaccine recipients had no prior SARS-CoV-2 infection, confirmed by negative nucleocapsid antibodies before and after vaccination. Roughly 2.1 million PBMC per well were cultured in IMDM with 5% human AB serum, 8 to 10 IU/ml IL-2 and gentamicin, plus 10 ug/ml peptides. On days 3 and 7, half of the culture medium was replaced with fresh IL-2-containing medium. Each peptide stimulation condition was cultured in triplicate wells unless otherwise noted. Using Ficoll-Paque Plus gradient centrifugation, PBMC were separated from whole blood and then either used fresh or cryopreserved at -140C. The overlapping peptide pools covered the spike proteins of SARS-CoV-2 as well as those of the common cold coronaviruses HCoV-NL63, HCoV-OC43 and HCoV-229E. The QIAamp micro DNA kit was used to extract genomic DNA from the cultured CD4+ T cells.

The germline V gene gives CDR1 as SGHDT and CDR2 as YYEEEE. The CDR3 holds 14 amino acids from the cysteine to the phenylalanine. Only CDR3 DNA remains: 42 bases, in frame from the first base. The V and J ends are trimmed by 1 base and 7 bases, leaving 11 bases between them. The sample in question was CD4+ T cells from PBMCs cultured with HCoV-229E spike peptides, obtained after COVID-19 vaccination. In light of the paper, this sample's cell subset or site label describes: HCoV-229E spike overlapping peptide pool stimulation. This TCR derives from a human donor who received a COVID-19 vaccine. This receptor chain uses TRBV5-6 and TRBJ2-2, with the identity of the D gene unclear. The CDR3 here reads CASSLPPRSGELFF. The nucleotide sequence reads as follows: TGTGCCAGCAGCTTGCCTCCCCGGAGCGGGGAGCTGTTTTTT.